Included here is one TCR beta chain sequence, with context. Authors' analysis steps: Estimated nucleated cell counts came from reference gene primer amplification. Clones were read by immunoSEQ multiplex PCR, and TCRdb kept only the in-frame ones, dropping some. V and J calls and clone size follow that table, whereas D and trimming were derived from the DNA. The sample gives 25,000 to 35,000 clones, 70% to 90% of which show up once; about 24% is in the top ten. The data belong to a study of blood T cell repertoires in COVID-19. The wider study: Nucleic acid was either cDNA or gDNA, and it came from T cells, B-cell-depleted T cells, or PBMCs.

The CDR3 covers 17 residues. V dropped 1 base and J dropped 7; count of bases not matched to a gene: 15. Germline assignment: CDR1 MGHRA and CDR2 YSYEKL. Sequencing was carried out using peripheral blood. The rearrangement uses TRBV4-1 and TRBJ2-7; TRBD1 agrees at 8 bases. This clonotype originated in a human donor with active COVID-19. The donor label of this sample is uncertain. Here the CDR3 DNA reads TGCGCCAGCAGCCAAGTAGGTTCTGGACAGGGCTTGGGTGAGCAGTACTTC. It specifies CASSQVGSGQGLGEQYF.